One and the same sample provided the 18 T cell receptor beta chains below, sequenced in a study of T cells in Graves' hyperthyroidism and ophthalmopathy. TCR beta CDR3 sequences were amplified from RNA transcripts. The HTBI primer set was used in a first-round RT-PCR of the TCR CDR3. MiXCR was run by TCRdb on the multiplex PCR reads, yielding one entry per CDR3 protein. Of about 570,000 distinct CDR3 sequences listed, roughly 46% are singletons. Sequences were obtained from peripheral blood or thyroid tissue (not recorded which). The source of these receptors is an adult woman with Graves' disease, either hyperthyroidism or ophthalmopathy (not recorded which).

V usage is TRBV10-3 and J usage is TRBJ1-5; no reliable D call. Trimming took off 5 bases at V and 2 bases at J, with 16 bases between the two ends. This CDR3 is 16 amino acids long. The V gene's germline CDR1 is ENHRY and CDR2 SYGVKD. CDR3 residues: CAISLDDRRGNQPQHF. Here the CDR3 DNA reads TGTGCCATCAGTCTCGACGATCGCCGGGGCAATCAGCCCCAGCATTTT.

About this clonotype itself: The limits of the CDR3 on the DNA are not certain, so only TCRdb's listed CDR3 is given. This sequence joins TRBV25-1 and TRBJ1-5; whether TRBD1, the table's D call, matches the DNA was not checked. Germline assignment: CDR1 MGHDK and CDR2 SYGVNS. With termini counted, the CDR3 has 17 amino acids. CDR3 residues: CACSARDLGQDNQPQHF.

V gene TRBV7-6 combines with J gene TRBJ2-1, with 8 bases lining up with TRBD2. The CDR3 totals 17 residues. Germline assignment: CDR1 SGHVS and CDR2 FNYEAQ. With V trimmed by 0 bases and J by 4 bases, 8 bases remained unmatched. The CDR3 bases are TGTGCCAGCAGCTTAGCCCGGACTAGCAGCCCGTACAATGAGCAGTTCTTC. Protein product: CASSLARTSSPYNEQFF.

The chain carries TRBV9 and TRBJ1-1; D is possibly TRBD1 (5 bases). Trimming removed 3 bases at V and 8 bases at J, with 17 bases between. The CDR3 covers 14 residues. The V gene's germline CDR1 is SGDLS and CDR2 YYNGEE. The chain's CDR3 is CASSAREGTEEAFF. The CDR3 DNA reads TGTGCCAGCAGCGCCCGGGAGGGGACGGAGGAAGCTTTCTTT.

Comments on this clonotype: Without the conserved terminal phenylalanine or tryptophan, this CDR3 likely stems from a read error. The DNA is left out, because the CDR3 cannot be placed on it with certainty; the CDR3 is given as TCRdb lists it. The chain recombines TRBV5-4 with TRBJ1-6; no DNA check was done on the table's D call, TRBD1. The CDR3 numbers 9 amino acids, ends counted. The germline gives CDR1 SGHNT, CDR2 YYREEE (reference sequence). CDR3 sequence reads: CASSPDSAL.

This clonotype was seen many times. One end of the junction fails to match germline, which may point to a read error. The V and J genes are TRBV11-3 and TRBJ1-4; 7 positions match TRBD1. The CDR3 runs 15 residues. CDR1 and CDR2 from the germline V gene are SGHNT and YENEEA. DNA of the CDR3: TGTGCCAGCAGGTTAGAAGGGGACAGAAATGAAAAACTGTTTTTT. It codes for CASRLEGDRNEKLFF. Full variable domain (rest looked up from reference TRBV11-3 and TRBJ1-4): EAGVVQSPRYKIIEKKQPVAFWCNPISGHNTLYWYLQNLGQGPELLIRYENEEAVDDSQLPKDRFSAERLKGVDSTLKIQPAELGDSAVYLCASRLEGDRNEKLFFGSGTQLSVL.

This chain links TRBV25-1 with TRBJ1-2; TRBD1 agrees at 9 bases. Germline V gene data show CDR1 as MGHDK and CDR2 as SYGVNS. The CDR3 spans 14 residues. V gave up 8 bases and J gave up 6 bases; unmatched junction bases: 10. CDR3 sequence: CASLEAGTGNGYTF. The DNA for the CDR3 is TGTGCCAGCTTAGAGGCGGGGACAGGGAATGGCTACACCTTC.

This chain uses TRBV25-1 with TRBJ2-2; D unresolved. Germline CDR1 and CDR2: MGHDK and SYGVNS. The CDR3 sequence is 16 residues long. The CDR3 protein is CARDRSELTHTGELFF. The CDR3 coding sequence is TGTGCTAGAGATAGGAGCGAACTAACACACACCGGGGAGCTGTTTTTT.

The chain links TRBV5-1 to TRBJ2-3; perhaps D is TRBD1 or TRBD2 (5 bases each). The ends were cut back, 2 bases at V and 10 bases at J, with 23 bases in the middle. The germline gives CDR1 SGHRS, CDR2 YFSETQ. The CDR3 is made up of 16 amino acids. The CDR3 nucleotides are TGCGCCAGCAGCTTCTGGCCAGGGAGTACTAAAGGATCGCAGTATTTT. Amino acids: CASSFWPGSTKGSQYF.

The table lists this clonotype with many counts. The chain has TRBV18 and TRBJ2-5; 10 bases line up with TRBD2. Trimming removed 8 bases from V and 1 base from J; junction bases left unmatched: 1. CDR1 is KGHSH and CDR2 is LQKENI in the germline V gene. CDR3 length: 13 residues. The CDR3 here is CASGLAVQETQYF. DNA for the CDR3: TGTGCCAGCGGACTAGCGGTCCAAGAGACCCAGTACTTC. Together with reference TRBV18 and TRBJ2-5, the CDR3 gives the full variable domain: NAGVMQNPRHLVRRRGQEARLRCSPMKGHSHVYWYRQLPEEGLKFMVYLQKENIIDESGMPKERFSAEFPKEGPSILRIQQVVRGDSAAYFCASGLAVQETQYFGPGTRLLVL.

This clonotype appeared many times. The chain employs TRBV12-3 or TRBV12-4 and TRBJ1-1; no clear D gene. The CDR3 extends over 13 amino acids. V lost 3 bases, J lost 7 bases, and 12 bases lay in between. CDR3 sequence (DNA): TGTGCCAGCAGTTTTAGGGCTTCCGGTGAAGCTTTCTTT. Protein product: CASSFRASGEAFF.

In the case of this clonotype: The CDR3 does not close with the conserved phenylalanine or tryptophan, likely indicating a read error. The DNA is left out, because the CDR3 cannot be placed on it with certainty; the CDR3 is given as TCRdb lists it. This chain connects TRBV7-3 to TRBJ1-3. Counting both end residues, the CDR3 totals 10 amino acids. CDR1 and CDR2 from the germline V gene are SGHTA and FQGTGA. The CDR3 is CASSPQRRLA.

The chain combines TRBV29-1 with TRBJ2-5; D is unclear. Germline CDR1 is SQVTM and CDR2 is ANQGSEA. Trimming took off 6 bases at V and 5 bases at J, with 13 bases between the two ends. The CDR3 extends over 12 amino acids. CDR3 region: CSVPTGPETQYF. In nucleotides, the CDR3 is TGCAGCGTCCCCACTGGGCCGGAGACCCAGTACTTC.

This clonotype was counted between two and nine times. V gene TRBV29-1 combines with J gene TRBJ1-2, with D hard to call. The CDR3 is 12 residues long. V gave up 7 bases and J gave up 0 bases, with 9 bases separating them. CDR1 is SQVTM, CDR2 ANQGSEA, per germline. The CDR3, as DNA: TGCAGCGCCACACACTCTAACTATGGCTACACCTTC. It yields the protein CSATHSNYGYTF.

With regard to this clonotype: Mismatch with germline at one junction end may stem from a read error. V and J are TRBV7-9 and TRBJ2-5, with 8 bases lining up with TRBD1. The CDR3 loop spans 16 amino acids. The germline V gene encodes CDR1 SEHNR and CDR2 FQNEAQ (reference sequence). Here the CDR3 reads CASSQGALLRGETQYF. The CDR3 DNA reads TGCGCCAGCAGCCAGGGGGCCCTTCTTAGGGGGGAGACCCAGTACTTC. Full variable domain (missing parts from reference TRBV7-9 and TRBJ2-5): DTGVSQNPRHKITKRGQNVTFRCDPISEHNRLYWYRQTLGQGPEFLTYFQNEAQLEKSRLLSDRFSAERPKGSFSTLEIQRTEQGDSAMYLCASSQGALLRGETQYFGPGTRLLVL.

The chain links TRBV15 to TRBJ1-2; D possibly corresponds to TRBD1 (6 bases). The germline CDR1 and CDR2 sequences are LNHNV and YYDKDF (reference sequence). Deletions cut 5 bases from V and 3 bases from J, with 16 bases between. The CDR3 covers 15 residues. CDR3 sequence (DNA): TGTGCCACCAGCCCGAACAGGGCTTGGGACTATGGCTACACCTTC. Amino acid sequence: CATSPNRAWDYGYTF.

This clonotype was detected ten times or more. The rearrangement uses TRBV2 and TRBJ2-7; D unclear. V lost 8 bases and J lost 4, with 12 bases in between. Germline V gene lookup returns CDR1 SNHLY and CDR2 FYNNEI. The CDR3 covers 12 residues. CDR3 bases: TGTGCCAGCTCGGCAGTGCAATACGAGCAGTACTTC. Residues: CASSAVQYEQYF. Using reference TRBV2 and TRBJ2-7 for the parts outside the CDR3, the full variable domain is EPEVTQTPSHQVTQMGQEVILRCVPISNHLYFYWYRQILGQKVEFLVSFYNNEISEKSEIFDDQFSVERPDGSNFTLKIRSTKLEDSAMYFCASSAVQYEQYFGPGTRLTVT.

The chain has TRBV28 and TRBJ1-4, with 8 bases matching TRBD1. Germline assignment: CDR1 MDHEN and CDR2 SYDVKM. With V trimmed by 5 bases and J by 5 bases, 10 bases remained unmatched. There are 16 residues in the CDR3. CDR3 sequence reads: CASSPGHGTGNEKLFF. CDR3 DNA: TGTGCCAGCAGTCCCGGTCACGGGACAGGAAATGAAAAACTGTTTTTT.